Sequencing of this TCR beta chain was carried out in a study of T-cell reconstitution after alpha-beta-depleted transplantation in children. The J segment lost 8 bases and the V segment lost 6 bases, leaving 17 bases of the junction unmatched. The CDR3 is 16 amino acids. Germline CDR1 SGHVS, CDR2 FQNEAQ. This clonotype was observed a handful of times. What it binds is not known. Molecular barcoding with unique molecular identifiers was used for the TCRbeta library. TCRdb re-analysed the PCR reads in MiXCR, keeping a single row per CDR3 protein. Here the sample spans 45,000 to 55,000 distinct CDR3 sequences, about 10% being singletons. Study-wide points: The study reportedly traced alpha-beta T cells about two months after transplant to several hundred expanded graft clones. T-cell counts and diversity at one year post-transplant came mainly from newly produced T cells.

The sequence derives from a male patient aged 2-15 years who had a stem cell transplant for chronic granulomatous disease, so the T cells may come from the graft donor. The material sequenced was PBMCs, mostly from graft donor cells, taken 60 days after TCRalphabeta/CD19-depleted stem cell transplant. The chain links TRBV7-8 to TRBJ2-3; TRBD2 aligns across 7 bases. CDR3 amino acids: CASRLRERTSLGTQYF. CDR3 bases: TGTGCCAGCAGGCTTAGGGAGAGGACTAGTCTCGGTACGCAGTATTTT.